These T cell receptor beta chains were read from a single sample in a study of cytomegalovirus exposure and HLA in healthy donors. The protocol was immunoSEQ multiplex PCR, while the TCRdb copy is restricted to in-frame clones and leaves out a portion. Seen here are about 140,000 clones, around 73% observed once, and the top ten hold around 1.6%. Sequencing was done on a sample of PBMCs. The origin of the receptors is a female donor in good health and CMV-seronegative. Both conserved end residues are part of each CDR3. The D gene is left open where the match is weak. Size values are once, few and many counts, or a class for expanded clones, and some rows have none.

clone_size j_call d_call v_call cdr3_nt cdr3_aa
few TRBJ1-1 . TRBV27 TGTGCCAGCAGTGGACAGAACACTGAAGCTTTCTTT CASSGQNTEAFF
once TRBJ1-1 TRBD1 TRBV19 TGTGCCAGTAGTATCATTCAGGGGGGTGAAGCTTTCTTT CASSIIQGGEAFF
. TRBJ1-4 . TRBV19 TGTGCCAGTAGTATCGGCATTTTGAGGGAACTGTTTTTT CASSIGILRELFF
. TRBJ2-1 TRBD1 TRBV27 TGTGCCAGCAGTCTCCGGACAGGGGGCGGATTAGGTTCCTACAATGAGCAGTTCTTC CASSLRTGGGLGSYNEQFF
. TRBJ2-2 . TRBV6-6 TGTGCCAGCCGGTCAGACTCGAACACCGGGGAGCTGTTTTTT CASRSDSNTGELFF
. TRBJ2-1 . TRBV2 TGTGCCAGCAGTGAATTGAGCGCCTTATACAATGAGCAGTTCTTC CASSELSALYNEQFF
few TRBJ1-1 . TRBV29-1 TGCAGCGGACAGAACACTGAAGCTTTCTTT CSGQNTEAFF
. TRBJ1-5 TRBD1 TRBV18 TGTGCCAGCTCACCATCTGGGCAGGGGGACAATCAGCCCCAGCATTTT CASSPSGQGDNQPQHF
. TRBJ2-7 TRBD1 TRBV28 TGTGCCAGCAGTTTAGTCCCCCGGGACAGGGGGCTTGACGAGCAGTACTTC CASSLVPRDRGLDEQYF
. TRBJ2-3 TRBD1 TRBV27 TGTGCCAGCAGTAGCCAGGGGGCGATGAGCACAGATACGCAGTATTTT CASSSQGAMSTDTQYF
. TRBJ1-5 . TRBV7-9 TGTTCCAGCAGCTTAGGGGGGGACGGTCAGCCCCAGCATTTT CSSSLGGDGQPQHF
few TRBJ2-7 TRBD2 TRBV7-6 TGTGCCAGCAGCTTCGGGGGACGGGGGGGCCCCTCCTACGAGCAGTACTTC CASSFGGRGGPSYEQYF
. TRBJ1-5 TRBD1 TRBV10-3 TGTGCCATCAGTGACCCGGACAGGGGCGAAGGCAATCAGCCCCAGCATTTT CAISDPDRGEGNQPQHF
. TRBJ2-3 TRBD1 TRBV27 TGTGCCAGCATGCGGACAGGGTGGTCGGATACGCAGTATTTT CASMRTGWSDTQYF
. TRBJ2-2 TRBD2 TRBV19 TGTGCCAGTAGTATAGCGGGAGGGCCCGGGGAGCTGTTTTTT CASSIAGGPGELFF
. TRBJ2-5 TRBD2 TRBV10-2 TGCGCCAGCATTGGGCGGGGGAAGGGTCAAGAGACCCAGTACTTC CASIGRGKGQETQYF
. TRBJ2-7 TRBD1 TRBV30 TGTGCCTGGAGGGGACAGGGCACTTCCTACGAGCAGTACTTC CAWRGQGTSYEQYF